This section outlines one T cell receptor (beta chain) sequence together with its context. The antigen remains undetermined. The CDR3 runs 15 residues. Germline lookup yields CDR1 SGHVS and CDR2 FQNEAQ. V lost 0 bases and J lost 5, with 14 bases in between. This sample was taken from a study of shared clonotypes between healthy human individuals. Study information: Used for every donor were three CD4 naive, three CD4 memory, two CD8 naive and one CD8 memory plate.

Naive CD4+ cells were CD45RA-selected; the remaining cells were memory. Study conclusions and caveats: Against clonotypes common to all four donors, non-shared ones had lower generation probabilities. Roughly 5% of naive CD4 clonotypes were shared across a few donors.

Sequencing used immunoSEQ multiplex PCR; TCRdb keeps in-frame clones, though not all of them. This sample has 950,000 to 1,300,000 clones, with more than 65% found just once. The sequenced sample consisted of memory CD4+ T cells sorted from blood. As to subset: CD45RA-negative fraction. The receptor's source is a man aged 18 to 35 in good health. The V and J genes are TRBV7-8 and TRBJ2-7; no clear D. In DNA form, the CDR3 reads TGTGCCAGCAGCTTAGCGTCATATGGTGAGAACGAGCAGTACTTC. Translation: CASSLASYGENEQYF.